This T cell receptor (beta chain) was retrieved from a study of technical replicates of blood from several donors. The CDR3 extends over 13 amino acids. CDR1 is SQVTM, CDR2 ANQGSEA, per germline. With V trimmed by 3 bases and J by 4 bases, 1 base remained unmatched. Assay: immunoSEQ multiplex PCR; the TCRdb copy retains only in-frame clones and omits some. The sample lists about 71,000 clones, roughly 92% occurring once. This TCR derives from a human donor in good health. The V call is TRBV29-1, the J call TRBJ2-1, with 9 positions matching TRBD2. The sequencing input was T cells isolated from PBMCs. The CDR3 spells CSVETSGYNEQFF. The CDR3 DNA is TGCAGCGTTGAGACTAGCGGTTACAATGAGCAGTTCTTC.